The 2 T cell receptor beta chains below were found in one sample sequenced in a study of shared T cell receptors in the human thymus. Sequencing was performed with immunoSEQ multiplex PCR; in TCRdb, only in-frame clones are kept and a portion is missing. This sample has about 660,000 clones, with around 87% found just once. The same specimen was also included in a second study, on human thymus T cells.

The source material was thymocytes. These receptors were taken from a boy in the first two years of life with a congenital heart defect.

This chain joins TRBV30 and TRBJ1-1, with D possibly TRBD1 on 6 matching bases. CDR1 and CDR2 from the germline V gene are GTSNPN and SVGIG (reference sequence). Deletions cut 4 bases from V and 3 bases from J, with 18 bases between. The CDR3 totals 15 residues. As DNA, the CDR3 is TGTGCCTGGAAGAGAAGGGGAGGGGGGTACACTGAAGCTTTCTTT. Its translation is CAWKRRGGGYTEAFF.

Only one count was recorded for this clone. The chain employs TRBV28 and TRBJ2-3; D gene unclear. This CDR3 is built from 12 residues. Trimming cost V 3 bases and J 10 bases, with 11 bases left between them. The germline CDR1 and CDR2 sequences are MDHEN and SYDVKM. The CDR3 loop is CASSLEIGAQYF. CDR3 nucleotide sequence: TGTGCCAGCAGTTTGGAGATTGGCGCGCAGTATTTT.